This TCR beta chain is from a study of control samples from healthy donors and cancer patients (TCRdb year 2020). The junction carries 16 bases between V and J, which are trimmed by 6 bases and 5 bases respectively. The CDR3 has 14 amino acids, counting the end cysteine and phenylalanine. Kept here is only the CDR3 DNA, which spans 42 bases and is read in frame from base 1. The germline V gene gives CDR1 as MDHEN and CDR2 as SYDVKM. The protocol used for the library was the immunoSEQ multiplex PCR assay. TCRdb retrieved this table from immuneACCESS and kept in-frame rearrangements only. Not all clones are present; in checked studies, unresolved V genes account for under half, and no reason is known for the remainder. Counted in this sample were 100,000 to 150,000 clones; roughly 86% of them appeared once. Of the sample, 2.9% is held by the ten largest clones. About this clone itself: Its antigen is unknown. Nothing much larger sits one base from this clone, and base qualities are not available.

The sequence derives from a man aged 60-69 years in good health. Specimen: blood. The chain is encoded by TRBV28 joined to TRBJ1-2, and possibly TRBD1, on 5 matching bases. The CDR3 sequence is CASRPGTLNYGYTF. The DNA reads as follows: TGTGCCAGCAGACCCGGGACTCTAAATTATGGCTACACCTTC.